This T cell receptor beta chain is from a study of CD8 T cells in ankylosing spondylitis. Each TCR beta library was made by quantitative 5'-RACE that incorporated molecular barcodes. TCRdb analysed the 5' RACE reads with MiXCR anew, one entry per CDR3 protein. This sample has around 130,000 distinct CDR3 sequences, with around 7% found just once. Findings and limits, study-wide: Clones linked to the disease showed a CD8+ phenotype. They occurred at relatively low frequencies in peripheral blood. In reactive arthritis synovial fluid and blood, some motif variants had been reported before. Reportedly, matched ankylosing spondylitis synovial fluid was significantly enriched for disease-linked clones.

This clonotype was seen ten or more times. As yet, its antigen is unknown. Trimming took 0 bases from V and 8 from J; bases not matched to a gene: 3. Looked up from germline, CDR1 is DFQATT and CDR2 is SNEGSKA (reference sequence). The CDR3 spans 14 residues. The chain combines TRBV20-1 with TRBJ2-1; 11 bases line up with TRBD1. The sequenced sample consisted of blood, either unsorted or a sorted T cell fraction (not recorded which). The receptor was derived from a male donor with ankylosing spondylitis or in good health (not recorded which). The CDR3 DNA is TGCAGTGCTAGAGAGGACAGGGGGCTGCATGAGCAGTTCTTC. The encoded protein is CSAREDRGLHEQFF.